This is a list of T cell receptor beta chains from one sample in a study of T-cell reconstitution after alpha-beta-depleted transplantation in children. TCRdb fed the PCR reads into MiXCR, producing one record per CDR3 protein. Altogether over 100,000 distinct CDR3 sequences are present, 9% to 12% being singletons, with the ten largest covering under 40%. Sequencing was performed on PBMCs, taken before TCRalphabeta/CD19-depleted stem cell transplant. Receptors originate from a boy aged 2 to 10 with acute lymphoblastic leukemia, due to receive a stem cell transplant. Each CDR3 is given with its conserved first and last residue. D genes are given only for firm matches. Some rows mark clone size as missing; the rest say once, few, many or name a class of expanded clone.

clone size | J gene | D gene | V gene | CDR3 DNA | CDR3 protein
NA | TRBJ2-5 | TRBD2 | TRBV2 | TGTGCCAGCAGTGAACCACTAGCGGGGACCCTCCTGAACTTC | CASSEPLAGTLLNF
few | TRBJ2-7 | NA | TRBV2 | TGTGCCAGCAGTGAGCAGGGTTTTAACGAGCAGTACTTC | CASSEQGFNEQYF
many | TRBJ2-7 | TRBD2 | TRBV5-1 | TGCGCCAGCAGCCCGAGGGGGACTAGCGGGAGCACTTTTTCCTACGAGCAGTACTTC | CASSPRGTSGSTFSYEQYF
NA | TRBJ2-7 | NA | TRBV20-1 | TGCAGTGCTAGACTACTTGAATTAAGCTCCTACGAGCAGTACTTC | CSARLLELSSYEQYF
many | TRBJ1-5 | NA | TRBV12-3/TRBV12-4 | TGTGCCAGCAGAGGAAGTATGGACGGCAATCAGCCCCAGCATTTT | CASRGSMDGNQPQHF
many | TRBJ2-1 | TRBD2 | TRBV5-1 | TGCGCCAGCAGCTTGGGGGGGACTAGCGGTAACAATGAGCAGTTCTTC | CASSLGGTSGNNEQFF
few | TRBJ2-7 | TRBD2 | TRBV9 | TGTGCCAGCAGCGTAGGACTAGCGGGGGGGCCTCAGTACTTC | CASSVGLAGGPQYF
few | TRBJ2-2 | TRBD2 | TRBV7-3 | TGTGCCAGCAGCCCCTCTGCAGCGGGAGTTCCCGGGGAGCTGTTTTTT | CASSPSAAGVPGELFF
many | TRBJ2-7 | NA | TRBV21-1 | TGTGCCAGCAGCAAAGTTAGCGGGAGAGGTAACGAGCAGTACTTC | CASSKVSGRGNEQYF
NA | TRBJ1-2 | NA | TRBV5-1 | TGCGCCAGCAGCTCTACGGACGCTAACTATGGCTACACCTTC | CASSSTDANYGYTF
NA | TRBJ2-1 | TRBD1 | TRBV6-5 | TGTGCCAGCAGTTACCAGGGGGCCGGTGAGCAGTTCTTC | CASSYQGAGEQFF
many | TRBJ2-5 | NA | TRBV28 | TGTGCCAGCAGTTTATTGGGATCTCAAGAGACCCAGTACTTC | CASSLLGSQETQYF
few | TRBJ2-3 | TRBD2 | TRBV5-6 | TGTGCCAGCAGCTTCCTCTTCGGGACTAGCGGGAGAAAGGGCACAGATACGCAGTATTTT | CASSFLFGTSGRKGTDTQYF
many | TRBJ2-7 | NA | TRBV5-6 | TGTGCCAGCAGCTTGGCCCCTGGGGGGGGGCCCTACGAGCAGTACTTC | CASSLAPGGGPYEQYF
NA | TRBJ2-2 | TRBD2 | TRBV11-2 | TGTGCCAGCAGCTTAATTAGCGGGAGAGACACCGGGGAGCTGTTTTTT | CASSLISGRDTGELFF
NA | TRBJ2-2 | NA | TRBV10-2 | TGCGCCAGCAGCAACATCCCCGGGGAGCTGTTTTTT | CASSNIPGELFF
many | TRBJ2-2 | TRBD2 | TRBV7-9 | TGTGCCAGCAGCTTTACTAGCGGGAGAGGCACCGGGGAGCTGTTTTTT | CASSFTSGRGTGELFF
few | TRBJ2-3 | NA | TRBV4-1 | TGCGCCAGCAGCCAAGGGGTTTCATCAGATACGCAGTATTTT | CASSQGVSSDTQYF
few | TRBJ1-1 | TRBD1 | TRBV10-3 | TGTGCCATCACTGGACAGGCTAACACTGAAGCTTTCTTT | CAITGQANTEAFF
few | TRBJ1-2 | NA | TRBV5-5 | TGTGCCAGCAGCTTGGTGACACCGTCTGGCTACACCTTC | CASSLVTPSGYTF
NA | TRBJ2-7 | TRBD2 | TRBV5-1 | TGCGCCAGCAGCTTGGCTAGCGGCTATAACGAGCAGTACTTC | CASSLASGYNEQYF
NA | TRBJ2-1 | TRBD2 | TRBV7-8 | TGTGCCAGCAGCTTAGCCCAGCGGGAGTTAAATGAGCAGTTCTTC | CASSLAQRELNEQFF
NA | TRBJ2-3 | TRBD2 | TRBV12-3/TRBV12-4 | TGTGCCAGCGGCCTTGGCGGGAGGGGGACAGATACGCAGTATTTT | CASGLGGRGTDTQYF
NA | TRBJ2-5 | NA | TRBV5-1 | TGCGCCAGCAGCCATGACGGCAGATCAGAAGAGACCCAGTACTTC | CASSHDGRSEETQYF
NA | TRBJ2-1 | TRBD1 | TRBV5-1 | TGCGCCAGCAGCCCAGACAGGGGGGACTACAATGAGCAGTTCTTC | CASSPDRGDYNEQFF
NA | TRBJ1-4 | NA | TRBV27 | TGTGCCAGCTACTCCACCCCTGAAAAACTGTTTTTT | CASYSTPEKLFF
NA | TRBJ2-5 | TRBD2 | TRBV7-2 | TGTGCCAGCAGCTTAGCGCAGCGGGGCGAGACCCAGTACTTC | CASSLAQRGETQYF
NA | TRBJ2-1 | TRBD2 | TRBV2 | TGTGCCAGCAGGGGGGGGGAACTAGCGGGAGTTATGAATGAGCAGTTCTTC | CASRGGELAGVMNEQFF
NA | TRBJ2-7 | NA | TRBV6-6 | TGTGCCAGCAGTTACTCGCTCAGCGAGCAGTACTTC | CASSYSLSEQYF
once | TRBJ2-7 | TRBD2 | TRBV5-1 | TGCGCCAGCAGTCGAGGACTAGCTGTCTCCTACGAGCAGTACTTC | CASSRGLAVSYEQYF
many | TRBJ2-3 | TRBD2 | TRBV4-2 | TGTGCCAGCAGCCTCGCGCCGGGTGCGGGAGAGGGTTCTAGCACAGATACGCAGTATTTT | CASSLAPGAGEGSSTDTQYF
many | TRBJ2-4 | TRBD2 | TRBV11-2 | TGTGCCAGCAGCTTGACTAGCGGGAGTAAAGCCAAAAACATTCAGTACTTC | CASSLTSGSKAKNIQYF